This T cell receptor beta chain emerged from a study of T cells after yellow fever vaccination. In the study overall: Any fraction with a low cell number was prepared using SMART-Seq v4 Ultra Low Input. The study's findings and limits: Abundant clonotypes from the bulk population could have been carried over as contaminants into FACS-sorted repertoires. It was a weaker secondary response, yet one that peaked faster, at day 5 versus 15.

TCRdb analysed the 5' RACE reads with MiXCR anew, one entry per CDR3 protein. The sample includes hundreds of thousands of distinct CDR3 sequences, roughly 6.2% of them seen just once. Trimming removed 6 bases from V and 5 bases from J, with 13 bases in between. Germline V lookup: CDR1 DFQATT, CDR2 SNEGSKA (reference sequence). This CDR3 is built from 12 residues. This clonotype was counted many times. What it recognizes is unknown. The material was PBMCs, obtained 5 days after the yellow fever booster vaccination. V usage is TRBV20-1 and J usage is TRBJ1-1; D might be TRBD1 (5 bases). This TCR was sampled from a man aged 25 to 40 who received the YFV17D yellow fever vaccine. The CDR3 DNA is TGCAGTGCCGCTCGTGGGGGAACTGAAGCTTTCTTT. This codes for CSAARGGTEAFF.